Each of the 4 T cell receptor beta chains below was sequenced from the same sample in a study of OX40 agonist ivuxolimab in advanced cancers. Produced via immunoSEQ multiplex PCR; TCRdb's table is partial and in-frame only. Of roughly 54,000 clones in the sample, 84% were seen once. Specimen: CD4+ or CD8+ T cells sorted from blood, collected in a trial of the OX40 agonist ivuxolimab. All receptors derive from an adult with an advanced solid tumor such as melanoma, head and neck, liver or kidney cancer.

V and J are TRBV7-9 and TRBJ2-7; no reliable D call. The CDR3 runs 14 residues. Trimming removed 4 bases at V and 12 bases at J, with 22 bases between. Germline V gene data show CDR1 as SEHNR and CDR2 as FQNEAQ (reference sequence). As DNA, the CDR3 is TGTGCCAGCAGCTCCGAGCCTAATTACCAGCCAGGGTACTTC. As protein: CASSSEPNYQPGYF.

The CDR3 sequence: CASSVTGVSEKLFF. The CDR3 nucleotides are TGCGCCAGCAGCGTGACAGGGGTGAGCGAAAAACTGTTTTTT. The rearrangement links TRBV5-1 to TRBJ1-4, with TRBD1 matching over 8 bases. This CDR3 contains 14 residues. The J segment lost 8 bases and the V segment lost 4 bases, leaving 7 bases of the junction unmatched. Per germline, CDR1 SGHRS and CDR2 YFSETQ.

The chain combines TRBV5-4 with TRBJ2-3, with D perhaps assigned TRBD1 or TRBD2 (6 bases each). Deletions cut 0 bases from V and 3 bases from J, with 11 bases between. CDR3 size: 15 residues. The V gene's germline CDR1 is SGHNT and CDR2 YYREEE (reference sequence). CDR3 coding DNA: TGTGCCAGCAGCTTGGTGGGGGGCGCGACAGATACGCAGTATTTT. Its protein is CASSLVGGATDTQYF.

The gene calls are TRBV7-2 and TRBJ2-5; D not resolved. The CDR3 is made up of 12 amino acids. Germline CDR1 and CDR2: SGHTA and FQGNSA. V dropped 6 bases and J dropped 5 bases, with 10 bases sitting between them. The CDR3 nucleotides are TGTGCCAGCAGGGGGATGAGGGAGACCCAGTACTTC. Translation: CASRGMRETQYF.